This TCR beta chain appears in the sequencing data of a study of technical replicates of blood from a few donors (dated by TCRdb to 2016 to 2017). Concerning this clone: This clone's antigen is unknown. No per-base quality is available; no much larger clone lies one base away.

Libraries were prepared through the immunoSEQ multiplex PCR assay. TCRdb mirrors the immuneACCESS table, restricted to in-frame sequences. Some clones are absent from its copies; in checked studies, under half trace to an unresolved V gene, and the reason for the others is unknown. In all, the sample holds approximately 99,000 clones, and around 95% of those were seen once. The biggest ten clones account for more than 0.2% of the sample. The sequenced sample was T cells isolated from PBMCs. The TCR sequence derives from a human donor in good health.

Here is the DNA: TGTGCCAGCAGCGGCCAGCGCCCCTACAATGAGCAGTTCTTC. Translated, this is CASSGQRPYNEQFF. In this chain, TRBV11-2 is recombined with TRBJ2-1; the D gene remains uncertain. Counted from cysteine to phenylalanine, this CDR3 has 14 amino acids. Only the CDR3 DNA is retained, 42 bases long and in frame from the first base. CDR1 and CDR2 were assigned from the germline V gene as SGHAT and FQNNGV. The junction carries 10 bases between V and J, which are trimmed by 5 bases and 2 bases respectively.